This TCR beta chain was obtained from a study of blood T cell repertoires in COVID-19. Study as a whole: The United States, Italy and Spain were the sources of the acute and convalescent COVID-19 samples. T cells, B-cell-depleted T cells, or PBMCs supplied cDNA or gDNA.

Per the study methods: Reference gene primer amplification gave nucleated cell count estimates. Some clones are missing from TCRdb's copy, which holds only in-frame ones; the method was immunoSEQ multiplex PCR. V and J calls and clone size come straight from that table; D and trimming were deduced from the DNA. The data show approximately 190,000 clones, with around 76% seen just once and approximately 8.1% held by the top ten. Germline loops: CDR1 LNHNV, CDR2 YYDKDF (reference sequence). The CDR3 is 14 amino acids. V gave up 0 bases and J gave up 5 bases, with 8 bases separating them. While infection was still active, Seattle patients were enrolled and then followed longitudinally.

This TCR came from a woman aged 60-75 years with COVID-19, enrolled during active disease. The genes are TRBV15 and TRBJ1-5, with D unresolved. The sequencing sample was made of peripheral blood. The DNA of the CDR3 is TGTGCCACCAGCAGAGATCTGACATATCAGCCCCAGCATTTT. Its translation is CATSRDLTYQPQHF.